This T cell receptor beta chain was obtained from a study of vaccination and CD4 T cells after COVID-19. Study overall: The stimulating agents, overlapping spike peptides, came from SARS-CoV-2, HCoV-NL63, HCoV-OC43 and HCoV-229E. Each control was exposed to a CEFX pool, an HIV-1 Nef pool, or no peptide at all.

The table lists this clonotype with a few counts. As yet, its antigen is unknown. The Oncomine TCR Beta short-read assay generated sequence data from the DNA of cultured CD4+ T cells. Cultured CD4+ T cells were the source of extracted genomic DNA. One entry per CDR3 protein results from TCRdb running MiXCR on the PCR reads. Found here are 3,000 to 4,000 distinct CDR3 sequences, around 14% of them singletons; the top ten hold roughly 15%. Broader study findings: Convalescent patients had a median about 86% of post-vaccine SARS-CoV-2-reactive clones that were detected only after vaccination, not before it.

Treatment denoted: approximately nine-day PBMC culture with coronavirus spike peptide pools or control peptides (ViraFEST assay). Germline V gene data show CDR1 as SGHVS and CDR2 as FQNEAQ. This CDR3 spans 13 amino acids. The V end lost 6 bases, the J end lost 1 base, and 9 bases lay between the germline ends. This sequence originates from a human donor who had recovered from COVID-19. The chain employs TRBV7-8 and TRBJ1-1; a possible D gene is TRBD1 (5 bases). Sequencing input: CD4+ T cells from blood, cultured in vitro. The DNA of the CDR3 is TGTGCCAGCAGATTTCAGGGGAACACTGAAGCTTTCTTT. Its translation is CASRFQGNTEAFF.